The present T cell receptor beta chain was sequenced within a study of tumor and adjacent non-tumor tissue in lung cancer. Three rounds of nested PCR, following a modified ARM-PCR protocol, produced the TCRbeta library. TCRdb re-derived calls from the multiplex PCR reads in MiXCR, one entry per CDR3 protein. The sample contains over 80,000 distinct CDR3 sequences, about 77% of which appear only once. This clonotype has more than one count but fewer than ten. No cell sorting was done before RNA was extracted from the tissue. More than 3 cm separated this lung sample from the edge of the tumor. Germline assignment: CDR1 SGHRS and CDR2 YFSETQ. This CDR3 region has 14 residues. Deletions cut 6 bases from V and 6 bases from J, with 17 bases between.

The chain combines TRBV5-1 with TRBJ2-3; possibly TRBD2 for D (6 bases). This receptor was obtained from a woman in her forties or fifties with non-small cell lung cancer. Sample: distant non-tumor lung tissue. CDR3 region: CASTFSGRGDTQYF. As DNA, the CDR3 is TGCGCCAGCACCTTTAGCGGAAGGGGTGATACGCAGTATTTT.